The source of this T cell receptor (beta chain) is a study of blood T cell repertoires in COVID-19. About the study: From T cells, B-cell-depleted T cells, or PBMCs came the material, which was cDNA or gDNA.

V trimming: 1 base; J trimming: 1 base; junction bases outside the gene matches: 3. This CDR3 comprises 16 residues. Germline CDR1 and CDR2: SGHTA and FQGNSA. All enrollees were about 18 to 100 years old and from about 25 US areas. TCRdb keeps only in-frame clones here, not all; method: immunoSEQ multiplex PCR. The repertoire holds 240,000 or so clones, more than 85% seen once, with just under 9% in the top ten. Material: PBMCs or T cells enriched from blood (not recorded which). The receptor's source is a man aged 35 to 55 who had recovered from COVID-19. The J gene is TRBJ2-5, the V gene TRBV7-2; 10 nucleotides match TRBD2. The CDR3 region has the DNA TGTGCCAGCAGCTTAGGAAGGACTAGCGGCCAAGAGACCCAGTACTTC. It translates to CASSLGRTSGQETQYF.